Below are 27 T cell receptor beta chains sequenced from a single sample in a study of blood T cells in healthy people across ages. With a J-beta primer mix and a sample-barcoded 5' primer, a second PCR ran about 7 to 12 cycles. Using its own MiXCR run on the 5' RACE reads, TCRdb lists one record per CDR3 protein. The sample records hundreds of thousands of distinct CDR3 sequences, around 32% being singletons. The source material was blood. The receptor set was obtained from an elderly woman in good health.

This clonotype was seen at least ten times. The chain joins TRBV5-5 to TRBJ1-1; possibly TRBD1 for D (5 bases). Germline assignment: CDR1 SGHKS and CDR2 YYEKEE (reference sequence). Trimming left V 4 bases short and J 5 bases short, with 21 bases between. The CDR3 is 16 amino acids. The CDR3 reads CASSPSLGAGRTEAFF. Written as DNA, the CDR3 is TGTGCCAGCAGCCCGAGTCTAGGGGCGGGAAGGACTGAAGCTTTCTTT.

In the case of this clonotype: Germline is not matched at one junction end, which may reflect a read error. V gene TRBV2 combines with J gene TRBJ1-2, with a possible D match to TRBD1 (6 bases). The CDR3 extends over 13 amino acids. Germline V gene data show CDR1 as SNHLY and CDR2 as FYNNEI. The CDR3 nucleotides read TGTGCCAGCAGTGAGAGGAGGGGGGATGGCAACACCTTC. It translates to CASSERRGDGNTF.

This clonotype has a count of ten or more. The V gene is TRBV7-2, the J gene TRBJ1-6; perhaps TRBD1 as D (5 bases). The CDR3 sequence is 14 residues long. The V gene's germline CDR1 is SGHTA and CDR2 FQGNSA. Trimming removed 6 bases at V and 9 bases at J, with 15 bases between. As DNA, the CDR3 is TGTGCCAGCAGTATACTAGAAGGGGCTTCACCCCTCCACTTT. Amino acid sequence: CASSILEGASPLHF.

V is TRBV24-1 and J is TRBJ2-1; TRBD1 matches 7 bases. The CDR3 extends over 14 amino acids. CDR1 is KGHDR, CDR2 SFDVKD, per germline. The V and J ends lost 9 bases and 6 bases, in that order; junction bases with no gene match: 10. CDR3 DNA sequence: TGTGCCACCCGAGGGGGCCGAGGATCCAATGAGCAGTTCTTC. Protein product: CATRGGRGSNEQFF.

This clonotype has only a few counts. The chain uses TRBV20-1 and TRBJ2-4; 8 bases line up with TRBD2. The CDR3 totals 14 residues. V shed 3 bases and J 13 bases; nucleotides not matched to a gene: 14. Germline V gives CDR1 DFQATT, CDR2 SNEGSKA (reference sequence). CDR3 region: CSASPPAGVREQYF. CDR3 nucleotide sequence: TGCAGTGCTAGTCCCCCAGCGGGAGTAAGGGAGCAGTACTTC.

This clonotype has a handful of counts. The J gene is TRBJ1-4, the V gene TRBV6-1; D is undetermined. CDR3 length: 16 residues. The V gene lost 0 bases and the J gene lost 0 bases, with 8 bases spanning the gap. Germline values: CDR1 MNHNS, CDR2 SASEGT. The DNA of the CDR3 is TGTGCCAGCAGTGAAGCCGGGATTACAACTAATGAAAAACTGTTTTTT. Translating gives CASSEAGITTNEKLFF.

This clonotype has a handful of counts. This clone may be a read error of a much larger clone one base away. The chain has TRBV29-1 and TRBJ2-6; tentative D call: TRBD1 (5 bases). The CDR3 contains 15 residues. CDR1 is SQVTM, CDR2 ANQGSEA, per germline. The CDR3 region is CSVGFGGSGANVRTF. The CDR3 coding sequence is TGCAGCGTTGGGTTTGGTGGCTCTGGGGCCAACGTCCGGACTTTC.

This clonotype was seen at least ten times. V usage is TRBV20-1 and J usage is TRBJ1-4; tentatively, D is TRBD1 (5 bases). The CDR3 spans 15 residues. Germline V lookup: CDR1 DFQATT, CDR2 SNEGSKA (reference sequence). Trimming took 3 bases from V and 7 from J, leaving 18 bases between them. DNA for the CDR3: TGCAGTGCTAGGGCTTTCGGTGTGGGGCTTGAAAAACTGTTTTTT. Residues: CSARAFGVGLEKLFF.

This clonotype was seen many times. The chain uses TRBV25-1 and TRBJ1-6; 8 nucleotides agree with TRBD1. Germline values: CDR1 MGHDK, CDR2 SYGVNS. The CDR3 spans 13 residues. The V gene end was trimmed by 4 bases and the J gene end by 12 bases; junction bases not matched to a gene: 5. CDR3 nucleotide sequence: TGTGCCAGCAGTGGGCAGGGGGCCATACCCCTCCACTTT. Its translation: CASSGQGAIPLHF. Together with reference TRBV25-1 and TRBJ1-6, the CDR3 gives the full variable domain: EADIYQTPRYLVIGTGKKITLECSQTMGHDKMYWYQQDPGMELHLIHYSYGVNSTEKGDLSSESTVSRIRTEHFPLTLESARPSHTSQYLCASSGQGAIPLHFGNGTRLTVT.

The V gene is TRBV11-2, the J gene TRBJ2-2; maybe TRBD1 (6 bases). Germline CDR1 and CDR2: SGHAT and FQNNGV. V lost 1 base and J lost 3, with 15 bases in between. This CDR3 is 17 amino acids long. In nucleotides, the CDR3 is TGTGCCAGCAGCTTAGGCAGGACAGTCGGTGACACCGGGGAGCTGTTTTTT. Translated, it gives CASSLGRTVGDTGELFF. The variable domain in full, completed from reference TRBV11-2 and TRBJ2-2, reads EAGVAQSPRYKIIEKRQSVAFWCNPISGHATLYWYQQILGQGPKLLIQFQNNGVVDDSQLPKDRFSAERLKGVDSTLKIQPAKLEDSAVYLCASSLGRTVGDTGELFFGEGSRLTVL.

The CDR3 loop reads CASSPGRAHPNYGYTF. In nucleotides, the CDR3 is TGCGCCAGCAGCCCTGGACGGGCTCACCCTAACTATGGCTACACCTTC. V and J are TRBV4-3 and TRBJ1-2; D call uncertain. The germline V and J ends were trimmed by 4 bases and 0 bases, with 15 bases remaining between them. Germline V gives CDR1 LGHNA, CDR2 YSLEER. CDR3 length: 16 amino acids.

This clonotype came up many times. J is TRBJ2-7 and V is TRBV7-9; 7 nucleotides align to TRBD2. From germline, CDR1 is SEHNR and CDR2 FQNEAQ (reference sequence). V lost 6 bases and J lost 5; bases outside the gene matches: 16. The CDR3 consists of 16 residues. In DNA form, the CDR3 reads TGTGCCAGCAGATTAAAAGACGGGGGGATGTATGACGAGCAGTACTTC. It encodes CASRLKDGGMYDEQYF.

This clonotype was observed many times. This chain links TRBV5-6 with TRBJ2-3, with D uncertain. Germline values: CDR1 SGHDT, CDR2 YYEEEE. The CDR3 runs to 12 residues. With 2 bases removed from V and 1 base from J, the gap between germline ends came to 2 bases. CDR3 coding DNA: TGTGCCAGCAGCTTCGGCACAGATACGCAGTATTTT. Residues: CASSFGTDTQYF.

This clonotype was recorded only once. The chain links TRBV2 to TRBJ1-5; D gene ambiguous. V lost 1 base and J lost 6, with 4 bases in between. Germline V gene lookup returns CDR1 SNHLY and CDR2 FYNNEI. The CDR3 is made up of 12 amino acids. This CDR3 is CASSEGVQPQHF. CDR3 in DNA: TGTGCCAGCAGTGAAGGAGTTCAGCCCCAGCATTTT.

In this sample, this clonotype turned up many times. The V gene is TRBV27, the J gene TRBJ2-1; TRBD1 or TRBD2 may be the D gene (5 bases each). V was trimmed by 6 bases and J by 8 bases, leaving 17 bases between them. The CDR3 spans 14 residues. CDR1 MNHEY and CDR2 SMNVEV come from the germline V gene (reference sequence). CDR3 protein: CASSHGVVGDEQFF. The CDR3 bases are TGTGCCAGCAGCCACGGGGTGGTGGGGGATGAGCAGTTCTTC.

This clonotype has more than one count but fewer than ten. A much larger clone differs by one base, so this may be a read error. This chain links TRBV6-1 with TRBJ2-1, with D uncertain. The last part of the DNA fits TRBJ2-7 better; the J call may be wrong. Germline V gives CDR1 MNHNS, CDR2 SASEGT. The CDR3 sequence is 14 residues long. In DNA form, the CDR3 reads TGTGCCAGCAGTGAATTAGGGAAGGGCAATGAGCAGTACTTC. This codes for CASSELGKGNEQYF.

J is TRBJ2-5 and V is TRBV16; 7 bases map to TRBD1. The trim removed 2 bases at V and 11 bases at J, leaving 8 bases unmatched. Per the germline V gene, CDR1 is KGHSY and CDR2 is FQNENV. CDR3 length: 13 amino acids. CDR3 bases: TGTGCCAGCAGCCAACTCTACCGGGACAGACAGTACTTC. Residues: CASSQLYRDRQYF.

Comment on this clonotype: The DNA is omitted, as the CDR3 cannot be located on it reliably, and the CDR3 follows TCRdb's listing. The chain couples TRBV28 to TRBJ2-7; the table names TRBD1, a call not compared with the DNA. The CDR3 numbers 14 amino acids, ends counted. Germline CDR1 reads MDHEN; CDR2 reads SYDVKM. CDR3 region: CASSTSTAMGTQYF.

The J gene is TRBJ2-4, the V gene TRBV5-1; the match to TRBD1 covers 8 bases. The junction had 13 bases not matched to a gene; V was cut back by 4 bases and J by 13 bases. The CDR3 is 14 amino acids. Germline V gene data show CDR1 as SGHRS and CDR2 as YFSETQ. The CDR3 DNA reads as TGCGCCAGCAGCCCGGACAGGGAATTGGGAGAGCAGTACTTC. Residues: CASSPDRELGEQYF.

This clonotype showed up many times. This chain links TRBV6-5 with TRBJ1-4; D call uncertain. CDR1 and CDR2 (germline): MNHEY, SVGAGI. The CDR3 runs 13 residues. V was clipped by 5 bases and J by 3 bases, with 7 bases between them. Here the CDR3 DNA reads TGTGCCAGCAGTGACGTAGCTAATGAAAAACTGTTTTTT. Protein sequence: CASSDVANEKLFF.

Worth noting for this clonotype: A read error is possible here, since a much larger clone lies one base away. The rearrangement links TRBV28 to TRBJ1-2, with 7 bases lining up with TRBD1. Germline trimming cut 6 bases from V and 8 bases from J; bases unmatched to any gene: 12. The CDR3 covers 14 residues. Germline V gene sequence: CDR1 MDHEN, CDR2 SYDVKM. This CDR3 reads CASRFPQGLRGYTF. In DNA, the CDR3 is TGTGCCAGCAGATTTCCACAGGGGTTGCGCGGCTACACCTTC.

This clonotype was observed at least ten times. The chain uses TRBV7-9 and TRBJ2-7; 7 nucleotides match TRBD1. The CDR3 is 16 amino acids. CDR1 and CDR2 (germline): SEHNR, FQNEAQ (reference sequence). V was clipped by 2 bases and J by 1 base; unmatched bases: 8. CDR3 DNA: TGTGCCAGCAGCTTACCCTACCGGGACAGATCCTACGAGCAGTACTTC. Its translation: CASSLPYRDRSYEQYF.

This clonotype was recorded many times. The genes are TRBV6-2 or TRBV6-3 and TRBJ1-1, with D possibly TRBD1 on 6 matching bases. The V end lost 7 bases, the J end lost 9 bases, and 12 bases lay between the germline ends. The CDR3 has 11 amino acids. The germline gives CDR1 MNHEY, CDR2 SVGEGT. The CDR3 here is CASNEGGKAFF. CDR3 in DNA: TGTGCCAGCAACGAAGGGGGGAAAGCTTTCTTT.

With regard to this clonotype: It may be a read error: a sequence one base away is much more abundant. The genes are TRBV10-3 and TRBJ2-1; D perhaps matches TRBD1 (6 bases). The J call may be wrong; the DNA end is better matched by TRBJ2-7. CDR3 size: 17 residues. Looked up from germline, CDR1 is ENHRY and CDR2 is SYGVKD. The CDR3 spells CAISEFGGSSSYNEQYF. The CDR3 coding sequence is TGTGCCATCAGTGAGTTTGGGGGCTCCAGCTCCTACAATGAGCAGTACTTC.

This clonotype was seen repeatedly, ten times or more. This sequence joins TRBV20-1 and TRBJ1-4; D is unresolved. The CDR3 has 14 residues. Looked up from germline, CDR1 is DFQATT and CDR2 is SNEGSKA (reference sequence). V lost 6 bases to trimming and J lost 7 bases, with 18 bases between them. The CDR3 reads CSAQDPGLIEKLFF. CDR3 bases: TGCAGTGCCCAAGATCCCGGACTGATTGAAAAACTGTTTTTT.

The chain has TRBV11-2 and TRBJ2-2; 9 nucleotides agree with TRBD1. CDR1 is SGHAT, CDR2 FQNNGV, per germline. This CDR3 is 21 amino acids long. Trimming took 0 bases from V and 1 from J; bases not matched to a gene: 15. This CDR3 is CASSLDAPGQGFFGNTGELFF. As DNA, the CDR3 is TGTGCCAGCAGCTTAGATGCCCCGGGACAGGGCTTCTTCGGGAACACCGGGGAGCTGTTTTTT.

This rearrangement joins TRBV5-4 to TRBJ1-2, with a tentative D call TRBD1 (6 bases). The CDR3 is made up of 13 amino acids. In germline, CDR1 is SGHNT, CDR2 YYREEE (reference sequence). Between the trimmed V and J ends, which lost 3 bases and 9 bases, there was a span of 15 bases. The CDR3 DNA reads TGTGCCAGCAGCTCCGGGACAAGGGGCAGCTACACCTTC. It specifies CASSSGTRGSYTF.